The 23 T cell receptor beta chains given below trace back to one sample, sequenced in a study of T cells after yellow fever vaccination (dated by TCRdb to between 2018 and 2020). The treatment or condition label on this specimen signifies: live attenuated yellow fever vaccine strain. Library generation was performed with 5' RACE. The reads were generated on an Illumina NovaSeq 6000. TCRdb redid the processing of the public reads, applying fastp at Q25 and MiXCR, and retained in-frame beta chains. Rows with one shared CDR3 protein collapse into an entry with the most common genes and DNA. This sample lists over 300,000 distinct CDR3 sequences; about 4% were detected once. 20% to 25% of the sample is in the top ten clones. This material consisted of PBMCs, taken 5 days after the yellow fever booster vaccination. The source of these receptors is a man between 18 and 35 years old who received the YFV17D yellow fever vaccine.

Ten or more counts support this clonotype. The chain has TRBV7-3 and TRBJ2-3; a possible D gene is TRBD2 (5 bases). This CDR3 spans 13 amino acids. The germline V gene encodes CDR1 SGHTA and CDR2 FQGTGA. Trimming cost V 1 base and J 5 bases, with 7 bases left between them. This CDR3 reads CASSLREGDTQYF. As DNA, the CDR3 is TGTGCCAGCAGCTTAAGAGAGGGAGATACGCAGTATTTT.

The rearrangement links TRBV9 to TRBJ1-5; no reliable D call. Germline lookup yields CDR1 SGDLS and CDR2 YYNGEE. The CDR3 spans 14 residues. The ends were cut back, 3 bases at V and 0 bases at J, with 7 bases in the middle. The CDR3 DNA follows: TGTGCCAGCAGCGCGACCGTTAGCAATCAGCCCCAGCATTTT. The encoded protein is CASSATVSNQPQHF.

This clonotype was found many times. This chain connects TRBV7-3 to TRBJ1-5, with 9 nucleotides matching TRBD1. Germline trimming cut 5 bases from V and 6 bases from J; bases unmatched to any gene: 5. This CDR3 is 14 amino acids long. Germline V gene data show CDR1 as SGHTA and CDR2 as FQGTGA. In nucleotides, the CDR3 is TGTGCCAGCAGCCTTACAGGGGGCAGTCAGCCCCAGCATTTT. Translation: CASSLTGGSQPQHF.

This clonotype was recorded at least ten times. The V gene is TRBV5-1, the J gene TRBJ2-2; D unclear. CDR3 length: 15 residues. The V gene's germline CDR1 is SGHRS and CDR2 YFSETQ. Trimming cost V 4 bases and J 0 bases, with 10 bases left between them. CDR3 sequence reads: CASSQDTTNTGELFF. As DNA, the CDR3 is TGCGCCAGCAGCCAAGACACAACGAACACCGGGGAGCTGTTTTTT.

The V gene is TRBV20-1, the J gene TRBJ2-4; D is undetermined. This CDR3 spans 14 amino acids. Germline CDR1 is DFQATT and CDR2 is SNEGSKA (reference sequence). Trimming took off 3 bases at V and 0 bases at J, with 9 bases between the two ends. CDR3: CSARSSQAKNIQYF. CDR3 nucleotide sequence: TGCAGTGCTAGGAGCTCTCAAGCCAAAAACATTCAGTACTTC.

There are a few counts of this clonotype. This chain links TRBV29-1 with TRBJ1-1, with D uncertain. CDR3 size: 15 residues. Germline CDR1 is SQVTM and CDR2 is ANQGSEA. Trimming removed 1 base at V and 5 bases at J, with 17 bases between. CDR3 bases: TGCAGCGTTGAAGGGGTTGAGGCCCTTACGACTGAAGCTTTCTTT. Its protein is CSVEGVEALTTEAFF. Combining the CDR3 with reference TRBV29-1 and TRBJ1-1 gives the whole variable domain SAVISQKPSRDICQRGTSLTIQCQVDSQVTMMFWYRQQPGQSLTLIATANQGSEATYESGFVIDKFPISRPNLTFSTLTVSNMSPEDSSIYLCSVEGVEALTTEAFFGQGTRLTVV.

This CDR3 reads CASSARSILKQYF. In DNA form, the CDR3 reads TGTGCCAGTAGTGCCAGGTCGATATTAAAGCAGTACTTC. The chain has TRBV19 and TRBJ2-7; D is undetermined. There are 13 residues in the CDR3. V dropped 5 bases and J dropped 8 bases, with 16 bases sitting between them. CDR1 is LNHDA, CDR2 SQIVND, per germline (reference sequence).

This sequence joins TRBV7-9 and TRBJ2-3; D ambiguous. The germline V and J ends were trimmed by 5 bases and 5 bases, with 11 bases remaining between them. This CDR3 is 13 amino acids long. Germline V gene data show CDR1 as SEHNR and CDR2 as FQNEAQ (reference sequence). As DNA, the CDR3 is TGTGCCAGCAGCCTGGTTTTGATAGATACGCAGTATTTT. Its translation is CASSLVLIDTQYF.

This clonotype has a count of ten or more. The gene calls are TRBV27 and TRBJ1-6; D gene uncertain. Per germline, CDR1 MNHEY and CDR2 SMNVEV (reference sequence). The CDR3 length is 14 residues. V lost 3 bases and J lost 8, with 11 bases in between. The CDR3 sequence: CASSLRGLDSPLHF. The CDR3 DNA is TGTGCCAGCAGTTTGAGAGGTCTGGATTCACCCCTCCACTTT.

This clonotype showed up just a few times. The V and J genes are TRBV3-1 and TRBJ1-2; D remains ambiguous. The CDR3 sequence is 12 residues long. Germline CDR1 is LGHDT and CDR2 is YNNKEL (reference sequence). The V and J ends lost 2 bases and 8 bases respectively, with 9 bases between them. The CDR3 nucleotides are TGTGCCAGCAGCCAATACGGAGACGGCTACACCTTC. Translating it yields CASSQYGDGYTF. Full variable domain (rest looked up from reference TRBV3-1 and TRBJ1-2): DTAVSQTPKYLVTQMGNDKSIKCEQNLGHDTMYWYKQDSKKFLKIMFSYNNKELIINETVPNRFSPKSPDKAHLNLHINSLELGDSAVYFCASSQYGDGYTFGSGTRLTVV.

This clonotype was seen repeatedly, ten times or more. This chain joins TRBV12-3 or TRBV12-4 and TRBJ1-5; D is ambiguous. The CDR3 length is 12 residues. V was clipped by 1 base and J by 2 bases, with 0 bases between them. The CDR3 coding sequence is TGTGCCAGCAGTTTAGGCAATCAGCCCCAGCATTTT. Protein: CASSLGNQPQHF.

DNA of the CDR3: TGTGCCATCAGTGAAGGGGGTTACGAGCAGTACGTC. As protein: CAISEGGYEQYV. The J gene is TRBJ2-7, the V gene TRBV10-3, with D possibly TRBD1 on 6 matching bases. Looked up from germline, CDR1 is ENHRY and CDR2 is SYGVKD. The CDR3 is 12 amino acids. Trimming removed 3 bases at V and 4 bases at J, with 7 bases between.

This clonotype was recorded many times. The V gene is TRBV7-2, the J gene TRBJ1-2; D is undetermined. V lost 8 bases, J lost 4 bases, and 11 bases lay in between. CDR3 length equals 12 residues. Germline V gene data show CDR1 as SGHTA and CDR2 as FQGNSA. CDR3 loop: CASALGGYGYTF. The CDR3 DNA sequence: TGTGCCAGCGCCTTGGGTGGCTATGGCTACACCTTC.

In this sample, this clonotype turned up a few times. The chain uses TRBV5-1 and TRBJ2-5; TRBD2 agrees at 14 bases. Trimming cost V 1 base and J 2 bases; bases outside gene matches: 4. The germline CDR1 and CDR2 sequences are SGHRS and YFSETQ. The CDR3 has 17 amino acids. The CDR3 bases are TGCGCCAGCAGCTTGTGGACTAGCGGGGGGCTACAAGAGACCCAGTACTTC. The encoded protein is CASSLWTSGGLQETQYF.

This clonotype has more than one count but fewer than ten. The chain combines TRBV18 with TRBJ2-7, with 9 bases identical to TRBD1. Looked up from germline, CDR1 is KGHSH and CDR2 is LQKENI. Unmatched junction bases numbered 7, after V lost 5 bases and J lost 2 bases. The length of the CDR3 is 15 residues. The chain's CDR3 is CASSIGQGIAYEQYF. DNA for the CDR3: TGTGCCAGCTCAATAGGACAGGGGATAGCCTACGAGCAGTACTTC.

Many counts were recorded for this clonotype. The chain employs TRBV6-5 and TRBJ1-5; D is unresolved. With 2 bases removed from V and 3 bases from J, the gap between germline ends came to 8 bases. The CDR3 runs 14 residues. Looked up from germline, CDR1 is MNHEY and CDR2 is SVGAGI. The CDR3 region has the DNA TGTGCCAGCAGTTACGCCCAGATCAATCAGCCCCAGCATTTT. It specifies CASSYAQINQPQHF.

This clonotype occurred a few times. The V call is TRBV6-1, the J call TRBJ1-1; a possible D gene is TRBD1 (5 bases). Germline CDR1 and CDR2: MNHNS and SASEGT. V was trimmed by 8 bases and J by 3 bases, leaving 19 bases between them. This CDR3 has 15 residues. The CDR3: CASPPPGRGDTEAFF. DNA for the CDR3: TGTGCCAGCCCTCCTCCGGGACGAGGGGACACTGAAGCTTTCTTT.

This clonotype occurred a few times. The gene calls are TRBV6-5 and TRBJ2-5; the D gene is possibly TRBD2 (5 bases). Per germline, CDR1 MNHEY and CDR2 SVGAGI. This CDR3 is built from 13 residues. Trimming stripped 2 bases from V and 3 bases from J, with 7 bases between. CDR3 region: CASSYRGKETQYF. The DNA of the CDR3 is TGTGCCAGCAGTTACCGGGGTAAAGAGACCCAGTACTTC.

The chain uses TRBV5-4 and TRBJ2-5; a weak D match, TRBD2 (6 bases). V lost 4 bases and J lost 4, with 17 bases in between. This CDR3 has 15 amino acids. Germline values: CDR1 SGHNT, CDR2 YYREEE (reference sequence). CDR3 sequence: CASSLWVGDSETQYF. CDR3 DNA: TGTGCCAGCAGCCTTTGGGTTGGGGACTCAGAGACCCAGTACTTC.

The J gene is TRBJ1-1, the V gene TRBV7-9; D is unclear. V shed 3 bases and J shed 5 bases, with 10 bases lying between them. The CDR3 length is 13 residues. Germline CDR1 SEHNR, CDR2 FQNEAQ (reference sequence). DNA of the CDR3: TGTGCCAGCAGCTTTGATTCGGGGACTGAAGCTTTCTTT. It specifies CASSFDSGTEAFF.

This clonotype was recorded many times. The V call is TRBV10-3, the J call TRBJ2-2; D is undetermined. With 0 bases removed from V and 5 bases from J, the gap between germline ends came to 10 bases. The length of the CDR3 is 15 residues. Germline V CDR1 and CDR2: ENHRY, SYGVKD. CDR3 in DNA: TGTGCCATCAGTGAGTCGGGGTTCCGGACCGGGGAGCTGTTTTTT. Amino acid sequence: CAISESGFRTGELFF.

This clonotype was recorded a few times. The rearrangement joins TRBV20-1 to TRBJ1-6, with 8 bases that match TRBD1. V gave up 6 bases and J gave up 7 bases; unmatched junction bases: 14. The CDR3 consists of 16 residues. Germline V gene data show CDR1 as DFQATT and CDR2 as SNEGSKA (reference sequence). CDR3 nucleotides: TGCAGTGCCACCACCCCCTTGACAGGGGCCAATTCACCCCTCCACTTT. Encoded protein: CSATTPLTGANSPLHF.

The rearrangement joins TRBV25-1 to TRBJ2-5; D may be TRBD2 (6 bases). V was clipped by 1 base and J by 5 bases, with 14 bases between them. CDR1 is MGHDK and CDR2 is SYGVNS in the germline V gene. The CDR3 spans 15 residues. CDR3 sequence (DNA): TGTGCCAGCAGTGAATGGCGGGGAAGGATTGAGACCCAGTACTTC. It translates to CASSEWRGRIETQYF.